This T cell receptor (beta chain) was obtained from a study of blood T cell repertoires in COVID-19. About the research overall: The origin of the acute and convalescent COVID-19 samples was the United States, Italy and Spain. PBMCs, B-cell-depleted T cells, or T cells were the source of the cDNA or gDNA that made up the material.

The CDR3 runs 14 residues. V lost 7 bases to trimming and J lost 3 bases, with 12 bases between them. Germline V gene lookup returns CDR1 ENHRY and CDR2 SYGVKD. Original analysis: From reference gene primer amplification, estimates of nucleated cell counts were derived. Sequencing was performed with immunoSEQ multiplex PCR; in TCRdb, only in-frame clones are kept and a portion is missing. The DNA was the basis for D and trimming; V, J and clone size are from that table. The sample yields some 250,000 clones, about 80% seen once. This chain joins TRBV10-3 and TRBJ1-4; perhaps TRBD1 as D (6 bases). This TCR derives from a woman older than 75 with acute or convalescent COVID-19. The specimen was peripheral blood. The CDR3 nucleotides read TGTGCCATCAAGGGGGGGGATCCTAATGAAAAACTGTTTTTT. Its protein is CAIKGGDPNEKLFF.